The next 9 T cell receptor beta chains were all read from a single sample in a study of control samples from healthy donors and cancer patients. The protocol was immunoSEQ multiplex PCR, while the TCRdb copy is restricted to in-frame clones and leaves out a portion. The sample consists of 150,000 to 200,000 clones, around 90% of them appearing once. The sequenced sample was blood. Receptor source: a woman aged 40 to 50 in good health.

CDR3 sequence (DNA): TGTGCCACCAGTTCAACAGGGTTCACCGGGGAGCTGTTTTTT. This encodes CATSSTGFTGELFF. This chain connects TRBV24-1 to TRBJ2-2; TRBD1 is a possible D gene (6 bases). Germline CDR1 is KGHDR and CDR2 is SFDVKD. The CDR3 runs 14 residues. With 6 bases removed from V and 4 bases from J, the gap between germline ends came to 11 bases.

This chain joins TRBV7-2 and TRBJ2-2; the D gene is possibly TRBD2 (5 bases). The germline V gene has CDR1 SGHTA and CDR2 FQGNSA. Trimming cost V 2 bases and J 3 bases, with 7 bases left between them. CDR3 length: 14 residues. The CDR3 DNA is TGTGCCAGCAGCTTAATGCGGGACACCGGGGAGCTGTTTTTT. Translation: CASSLMRDTGELFF.

There are a few counts of this clone. This sequence joins TRBV10-1 and TRBJ1-2; D might be TRBD1 (6 bases). CDR3 length: 13 amino acids. Per the germline V gene, CDR1 is WNHNN and CDR2 is SYGVQD (reference sequence). Trimming took 0 bases from V and 8 from J, leaving 10 bases between them. Written as DNA, the CDR3 is TGCGCCAGCAGTGAGTCCCCGGGGGCCGGCTACACCTTC. Protein product: CASSESPGAGYTF.

The gene calls are TRBV7-8 and TRBJ2-7, with 7 bases matching TRBD2. The CDR3 is 18 amino acids. V dropped 6 bases and J dropped 3; count of bases not matched to a gene: 20. Germline V gives CDR1 SGHVS, CDR2 FQNEAQ. CDR3 in DNA: TGTGCCAGCAGGACCCTTGGGGGGTTAAAGCGGGGCGACTACGAGCAGTACTTC. Amino acid sequence: CASRTLGGLKRGDYEQYF.

This rearrangement joins TRBV5-4 to TRBJ2-3; D gene unclear. Germline CDR1 is SGHNT and CDR2 is YYREEE (reference sequence). The ends were cut back, 1 base at V and 6 bases at J, with 15 bases in the middle. CDR3 length: 15 amino acids. The DNA of the CDR3 is TGTGCCAGCAGCTTGTTGGCCTCAGAGGCGGATACGCAGTATTTT. This translates into CASSLLASEADTQYF.

This clone was counted once. The gene calls are TRBV3-1 (or the pseudogene TRBV3-2) and TRBJ2-2; D not certain. The CDR3 totals 14 residues. Deletions cut 1 base from V and 2 bases from J, with 5 bases between. Germline lookup yields CDR1 LGHDT and CDR2 YNNKEL (reference sequence). CDR3 DNA sequence: TGTGCCAGCAGCCAAGGGGTTAACACCGGGGAGCTGTTTTTT. As protein: CASSQGVNTGELFF.

This chain uses TRBV9 with TRBJ1-1; D might be TRBD1 (5 bases). CDR1 and CDR2 from the germline V gene are SGDLS and YYNGEE. The CDR3 covers 15 residues. V was trimmed by 3 bases and J by 4 bases, leaving 16 bases between them. CDR3 DNA: TGTGCCAGCAGCGCGACGGGACCGCAGGGCACTGAAGCTTTCTTT. Protein sequence: CASSATGPQGTEAFF.

The rearrangement links TRBV27 to TRBJ2-1; D is unresolved. Germline-derived CDR1 and CDR2 are MNHEY and SMNVEV (reference sequence). Trimming took 7 bases from V and 2 from J, leaving 18 bases between them. This CDR3 has 16 amino acids. CDR3 loop: CASTYRAPSTYNEQFF. Here the CDR3 DNA reads TGTGCCAGCACTTACCGGGCCCCGAGCACCTACAATGAGCAGTTCTTC.

The genes are TRBV25-1 and TRBJ1-2; 7 nucleotides agree with TRBD1. The J segment lost 9 bases and the V segment lost 8 bases, leaving 15 bases of the junction unmatched. From germline, CDR1 is MGHDK and CDR2 SYGVNS. The CDR3 runs 14 residues. The CDR3, as DNA: TGTGCCAGCCACGGGATCGACAGGGAGGATAGCTACACCTTC. Its protein product is CASHGIDREDSYTF.